This TCR beta chain was profiled in a study of blood T cell repertoires in COVID-19. The assay was immunoSEQ multiplex PCR, and TCRdb's table has in-frame clones only and misses some. This sample has over 100,000 clones, with around 84% found just once. Deletions cut 6 bases from V and 3 bases from J, with 15 bases between. Germline-derived CDR1 and CDR2 are SEHNR and FQNEAQ (reference sequence). This CDR3 has 14 residues. This clone has more than one count but fewer than ten. Input material: peripheral blood. The TCR originated in a man between 50 and 59 years old with active or convalescent COVID-19. The gene calls are TRBV7-9 and TRBJ2-7; D uncertain. The DNA for the CDR3 is TGTGCCAGCAGTTCAAACAATGGTTTCTACGAGCAGTACTTC. It specifies CASSSNNGFYEQYF.